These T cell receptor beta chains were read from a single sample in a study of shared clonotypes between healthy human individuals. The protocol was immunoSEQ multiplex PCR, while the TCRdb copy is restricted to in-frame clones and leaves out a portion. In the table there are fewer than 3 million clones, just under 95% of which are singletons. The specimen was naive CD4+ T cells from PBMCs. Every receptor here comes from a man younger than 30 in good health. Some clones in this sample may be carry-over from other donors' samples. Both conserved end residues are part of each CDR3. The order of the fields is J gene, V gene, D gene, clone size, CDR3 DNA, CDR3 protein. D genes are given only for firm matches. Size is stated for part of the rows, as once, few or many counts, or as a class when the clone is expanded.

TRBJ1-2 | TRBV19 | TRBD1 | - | TGTGCCAGTAGTCCCGGTGCAGGGGGGTACTATGGCTACACCTTC | CASSPGAGGYYGYTF
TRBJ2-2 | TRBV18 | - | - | TGTGCCAGCTCACCACCAGGGCAGGGCAGCGGGGAGCTGTTTTTT | CASSPPGQGSGELFF
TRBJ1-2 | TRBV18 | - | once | TGTGCCAGCTCACCCGCGGGGATTCGGCATGGCTACACCTTC | CASSPAGIRHGYTF
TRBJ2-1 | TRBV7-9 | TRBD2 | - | TGTGCCAGCAGCCATCCTCCGGGACTAGCGTACAATGAGCAGTTCTTC | CASSHPPGLAYNEQFF
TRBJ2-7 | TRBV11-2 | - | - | TGTGCCAGCAGCCCAGACATTCCGGGCTACGAGCAGTACTTC | CASSPDIPGYEQYF
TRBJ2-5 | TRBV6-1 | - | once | TGTGCCAGTAGCGGGACAGGGATAAAGACCCAGTACTTC | CASSGTGIKTQYF
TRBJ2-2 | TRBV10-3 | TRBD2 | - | TGTGCCATCTCCGGGAGGCTAAACACCGGGGAGCTGTTTTTT | CAISGRLNTGELFF
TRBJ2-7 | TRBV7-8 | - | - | TGTGCCAGCAGGAGGGGCAGGGGCTACGAGCAGTACTTC | CASRRGRGYEQYF
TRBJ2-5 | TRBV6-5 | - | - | TGTGCCAGCAGGCGTGACGGGGAGAGGTGGGAGACCCAGTACTTC | CASRRDGERWETQYF
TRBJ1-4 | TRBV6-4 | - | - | TGTGCCAGCAGTGACGTAAGGAGACAGACCGCTAATGAAAAACTGTTTTTT | CASSDVRRQTANEKLFF
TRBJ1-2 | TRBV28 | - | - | TGTGCCAGCAGTTTCCCCCTCCGGGGTCCGGATGGCTACACCTTC | CASSFPLRGPDGYTF
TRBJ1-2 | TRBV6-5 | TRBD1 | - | TGTGCCAGCAATACAGGGGGAGGGGGCTACACCTTC | CASNTGGGGYTF
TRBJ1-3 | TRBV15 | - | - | TGTGCCACCAGCAGAGCGCAAGGCGGTTCTTCTGGAAACACCATATATTTT | CATSRAQGGSSGNTIYF
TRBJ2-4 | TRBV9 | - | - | TGTGCCAGCAGCGTAAGTTGGGGGCGCACAAACATTCAGTACTTC | CASSVSWGRTNIQYF
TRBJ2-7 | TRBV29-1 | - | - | TGCAGCGTCTTCCGGGACCCCTACGAGCAGTACTTC | CSVFRDPYEQYF
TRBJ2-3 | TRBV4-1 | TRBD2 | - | TGCGCCAGCAGCCAATCTCTAGCGGGAGTTCGAGATACGCAGTATTTT | CASSQSLAGVRDTQYF
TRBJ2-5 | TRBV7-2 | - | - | TGTGCCAGCAGCTTAGCGCTGGGGCAGGAGACCCAGTACTTC | CASSLALGQETQYF
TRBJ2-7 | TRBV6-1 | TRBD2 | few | TGTGCCAGCAAACTAGCGGGAGGTTCCTACGAGCAGTACTTC | CASKLAGGSYEQYF
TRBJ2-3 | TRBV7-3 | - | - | TGTGCCAGCAGCTTATCGGGGACACCCAGCACAGATACGCAGTATTTT | CASSLSGTPSTDTQYF
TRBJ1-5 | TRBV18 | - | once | TGTGCCAGCTCATCGTCAGGTACCTATAGCAATCAGCCCCAGCATTTT | CASSSSGTYSNQPQHF
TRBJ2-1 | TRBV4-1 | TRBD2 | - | TGCGCCAGCAGCCACCCTCCTGGGACTAGGGGTGCCAATGAGCAGTTCTTC | CASSHPPGTRGANEQFF
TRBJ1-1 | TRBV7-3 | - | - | TGTGCCAGCAGCCTACAGGGCAACACTGAAGCTTTCTTT | CASSLQGNTEAFF
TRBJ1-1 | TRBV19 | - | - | TGTGCCAGTAGTATAGCACAGAGAGACACTGAAGCTTTCTTT | CASSIAQRDTEAFF
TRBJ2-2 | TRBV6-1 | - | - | TGTGCCAGCAGTGTAACTGACACCGGGGAGCTGTTTTTT | CASSVTDTGELFF
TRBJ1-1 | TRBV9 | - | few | TGTGCCAGCAGCGCCGTCAGTGAGAACACTGAAGCTTTCTTT | CASSAVSENTEAFF
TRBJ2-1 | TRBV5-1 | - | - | TGCGCCAGCAGCTTGGAGGGGACGGGCAATGAGCAGTTCTTC | CASSLEGTGNEQFF
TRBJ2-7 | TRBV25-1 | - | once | TGTGCCAGCACCGGTGAAGGGAACCCTAGCTCCTACGAGCAGTACTTC | CASTGEGNPSSYEQYF
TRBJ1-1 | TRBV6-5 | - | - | TGTGCCAGCAGTTACGGTAGGTCGAACACTGAAGCTTTCTTT | CASSYGRSNTEAFF
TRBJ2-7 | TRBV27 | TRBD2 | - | TGTGCCAGCAGTTCTCTCGCTAGCGGCTCCTACGAGCAGTACTTC | CASSSLASGSYEQYF
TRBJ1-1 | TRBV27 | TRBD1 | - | TGTGCCAGCAGGAGCCTGGGACAGGGGGACACTGAAGCTTTCTTT | CASRSLGQGDTEAFF
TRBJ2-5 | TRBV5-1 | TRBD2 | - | TGCGCCAGCAGCTGGGGACTAGCGGGATGGTACCAAGAGACCCAGTACTTC | CASSWGLAGWYQETQYF
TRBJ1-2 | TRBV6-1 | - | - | TGTGCCAGCAGTCCGGACAGAATATGGGGCTACACCTTC | CASSPDRIWGYTF
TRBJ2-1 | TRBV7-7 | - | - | TGTGCCAGCAGCCTCATTAACTCCCCCGAGCAGTTCTTC | CASSLINSPEQFF
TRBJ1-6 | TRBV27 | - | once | TGTGCCAGCAGTTTATCCTTTGAGGGACCCCTCCACTTT | CASSLSFEGPLHF
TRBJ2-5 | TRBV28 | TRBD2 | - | TGTGCCAGCAGTATAGCGGGGAGGGCACAGTACTTC | CASSIAGRAQYF
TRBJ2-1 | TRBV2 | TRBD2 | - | TGTGCCAGCAGTTATACTAGCGGCTCTCCCGGTGAGCAGTTCTTC | CASSYTSGSPGEQFF
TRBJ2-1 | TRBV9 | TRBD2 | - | TGTGCCAGCAGCGTCACGGGAGGGCCAGGGTGGGATGAGCAGTTCTTC | CASSVTGGPGWDEQFF
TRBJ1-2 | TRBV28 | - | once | TGTGCCAGCACCTCGAAAGCTGGTTATGGCTACACCTTC | CASTSKAGYGYTF
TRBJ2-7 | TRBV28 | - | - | TGTGCCAGCGCCACTGGGGGCTCCTACGAGCAGTACTTC | CASATGGSYEQYF
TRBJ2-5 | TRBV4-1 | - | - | TGCGCCAGCAGAAGGAGATGGGATACTCTGGGGGTACAAGAGACCCAGTACTTC | CASRRRWDTLGVQETQYF
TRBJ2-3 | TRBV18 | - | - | TGTGCCAGCTCTTCAAGCGTCGGCGCAGATACGCAGTATTTT | CASSSSVGADTQYF
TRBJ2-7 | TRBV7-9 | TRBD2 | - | TGTGCCAGCAGCTTTCTTCGGACTAGGGACTACGAGCAGTACTTC | CASSFLRTRDYEQYF
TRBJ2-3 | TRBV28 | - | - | TGTGCCAGCAGTTTCCGACAGGGCACAGATACGCAGTATTTT | CASSFRQGTDTQYF
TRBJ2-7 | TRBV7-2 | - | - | TGTGCCAGCTTATTCCAACCTTTAGGCGAGCAGTACTTC | CASLFQPLGEQYF
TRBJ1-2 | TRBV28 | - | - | TGTGCCAGCAGTTTATTACCAGATGGCTACACCTTC | CASSLLPDGYTF
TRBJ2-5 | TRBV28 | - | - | TGTGCCAGCAGTTTTAGCAGGGCCCAAGAGACCCAGTACTTC | CASSFSRAQETQYF
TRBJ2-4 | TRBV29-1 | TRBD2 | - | TGCAGCGTCGAAAGCGGGGAAAAAAACATTCAGTACTTC | CSVESGEKNIQYF
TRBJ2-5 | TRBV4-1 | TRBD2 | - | TGCGCCAGCAGCCTTCAGGCTAGCGGCCTCCCCACCCAAGAGACCCAGTACTTC | CASSLQASGLPTQETQYF
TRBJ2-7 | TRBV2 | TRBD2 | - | TGTGCCAGCAGGGCGGGGGGTTACGCCTACGAGCAGTACTTC | CASRAGGYAYEQYF
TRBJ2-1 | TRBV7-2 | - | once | TGTGCCAGCAGCCCCCGGACGGATGAGCAGTTCTTC | CASSPRTDEQFF
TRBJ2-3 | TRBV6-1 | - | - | TGTGCCAGCACCCAAGGGACAACTAGCACAGATACGCAGTATTTT | CASTQGTTSTDTQYF
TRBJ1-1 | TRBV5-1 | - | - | TGCGCCAGCAGCTTGGTCCCTCGGGCGGTGAACACTGAAGCTTTCTTT | CASSLVPRAVNTEAFF